The T cell receptor beta chain under discussion was sequenced for a study of blood T cell repertoires in COVID-19. CDR3 length equals 13 residues. Germline lookup yields CDR1 SGHRS and CDR2 YFSETQ. Trimming took 0 bases from V and 10 from J, leaving 13 bases between them. Under the authors' procedure: Counts of nucleated cells, estimated from reference gene primer amplification, were obtained. Profiled with immunoSEQ multiplex PCR; TCRdb holds only in-frame clones, not every one. Clonal size and the V and J genes are those of that table, whereas D and trimming came from the DNA. Of about 350,000 clones in the sample, approximately 91% were seen once. Participants were aged about 18 to 95 years, lived in 24 US areas, and enrolled virtually. Clinical histories supplied by participants themselves formed the basis of cohort assignment.

This sequence originates from a woman under 40 who had been exposed to COVID-19. The sample comprised PBMCs or T cells enriched from blood (not recorded which). V usage is TRBV5-1 and J usage is TRBJ1-1; possibly TRBD1 for D (5 bases). CDR3 bases: TGCGCCAGCAGCTTGGGTGGTAGGGGAGGAGCTTTCTTT. Its translation is CASSLGGRGGAFF.